The T cell receptor (beta chain) described here comes from a study of tumor-infiltrating lymphocytes in primary liver carcinoma. On this clonotype itself: Its target is unknown.

Whole-study findings and limits: It was observed that only about 7.5-24% of the top clones appeared in every one of the five tumor regions.

With 500 ng total RNA as template and a constant-region primer, TCR beta cDNA was made. Slightly modified ARM-PCR served as the procedure for the TCR beta libraries. These libraries came from three rounds of nested multiplex PCR. The two initial PCR rounds, around 10 cycles each, used TRBV1-TRBV30 forward and C-beta reverse primers. One entry per CDR3 protein, called by TCRdb with MiXCR from the multiplex PCR reads. Among 120,000 or so distinct CDR3 sequences listed, around two thirds were seen once. Co-extracted RNA and DNA came from around 18-30 mg of unsorted bulk tissue. V was clipped by 6 bases and J by 7 bases; unmatched bases: 6. From germline, CDR1 is MDHEN and CDR2 SYDVKM. The CDR3 extends over 15 amino acids.

This clonotype was sampled from a woman aged 55-70 years with primary liver carcinoma and hepatitis B virus infection. This chain uses TRBV28 with TRBJ2-1, with 13 bases lining up with TRBD2. The sample consisted of liver tumor tissue from sampling region 1. Subset indicated: tumor region T1, superior pole. CDR3 sequence reads: CASSRLAGGGNEQFF. CDR3 sequence (DNA): TGTGCCAGCAGCCGACTAGCGGGAGGAGGTAATGAGCAGTTCTTC.